This passage covers 23 T cell receptor beta chains from one sample sequenced in a study of shared clonotypes between healthy human individuals. The table came from immunoSEQ multiplex PCR; TCRdb's copy has only in-frame clones and leaves some out. The sample includes 2 million to 2.5 million clones, approximately 95% of them seen just once. Sample: naive CD4+ T cells sorted from blood. This sample's subset: CD45RA+ positively selected. The receptors stem from a man between 18 and 35 years old in good health.

As regards this clone: Other DNA sequences in this specimen translate into the identical CDR3. This chain links TRBV7-9 with TRBJ1-5, with a possible D match to TRBD1 (5 bases). This CDR3 is 13 amino acids long. The germline V and J ends were trimmed by 1 base and 6 bases, with 7 bases remaining between them. The germline gives CDR1 SEHNR, CDR2 FQNEAQ (reference sequence). The CDR3, as DNA: TGTGCCAGCAGCTTAGACGGGGGTCAGCCCCAGCATTTT. Protein product: CASSLDGGQPQHF.

The CDR3 sequence: CASSYSGQGPPGELFF. DNA for the CDR3: TGTGCCAGCAGTTACTCTGGGCAGGGGCCCCCCGGGGAGCTGTTTTTT. This rearrangement joins TRBV6-6 to TRBJ2-2; D may be TRBD1 (6 bases). Germline V CDR1 and CDR2: MNHNY, SVGAGI (reference sequence). The CDR3 is 16 residues long. V dropped 0 bases and J dropped 6 bases, with 14 bases sitting between them.

This rearrangement joins TRBV5-1 to TRBJ2-7; TRBD1 might be the D (5 bases). Germline lookup yields CDR1 SGHRS and CDR2 YFSETQ. This CDR3 spans 16 amino acids. V lost 4 bases, J lost 0 bases, and 17 bases lay in between. The CDR3 DNA reads TGCGCCAGCAGCACCCCGACAGTCGATCGCTCCTACGAGCAGTACTTC. It translates to CASSTPTVDRSYEQYF.

This chain uses TRBV6-6 with TRBJ2-3; 7 bases map to TRBD2. Germline V gene sequence: CDR1 MNHNY, CDR2 SVGAGI (reference sequence). V was clipped by 11 bases and J by 0 bases; unmatched bases: 5. This CDR3 spans 13 amino acids. Written as DNA, the CDR3 is TGTGCCGGGGCTAGCGGAAGCACAGATACGCAGTATTTT. Its protein is CAGASGSTDTQYF.

The chain employs TRBV2 and TRBJ1-1; TRBD1 aligns across 10 bases. CDR3 length equals 13 residues. V lost 6 bases, J lost 5 bases, and 3 bases stayed unmatched. Germline CDR1 is SNHLY and CDR2 is FYNNEI. In DNA form, the CDR3 reads TGTGCCAGCAGGGACAGGGGGGGGACTGAAGCTTTCTTT. It translates to CASRDRGGTEAFF.

The V gene is TRBV5-4, the J gene TRBJ2-5, with D tentatively TRBD2 (5 bases). V lost 4 bases and J 4 bases, leaving 20 bases between the germline ends. From germline, CDR1 is SGHNT and CDR2 YYREEE (reference sequence). This CDR3 has 16 residues. CDR3 loop: CASSVSGIKLRETQYF. The DNA for the CDR3 is TGTGCCAGCAGCGTCTCCGGGATCAAGCTCAGAGAGACCCAGTACTTC.

The chain couples TRBV6-6 to TRBJ2-2; unclear D gene. This CDR3 is 12 amino acids long. The V gene lost 6 bases and the J gene lost 4 bases, with 6 bases spanning the gap. In germline, CDR1 is MNHNY, CDR2 SVGAGI (reference sequence). The CDR3 reads CASRPTTGELFF. In nucleotides, the CDR3 is TGTGCCAGCAGACCGACCACCGGGGAGCTGTTTTTT.

The gene calls are TRBV28 and TRBJ2-7; D perhaps matches TRBD1 (6 bases). V was clipped by 4 bases and J by 3 bases, with 13 bases between them. From germline, CDR1 is MDHEN and CDR2 SYDVKM. The CDR3 runs 14 residues. CDR3 coding DNA: TGTGCCAGCAGTTCCTCCGGGACACTCTACGAGCAGTACTTC. It codes for CASSSSGTLYEQYF.

The chain uses TRBV6-5 and TRBJ2-5; D call uncertain. V was clipped by 1 base and J by 4 bases, with 7 bases between them. Germline V CDR1 and CDR2: MNHEY, SVGAGI. CDR3 length: 13 residues. CDR3 in amino acids: CASSYWRGETQYF. DNA of the CDR3: TGTGCCAGCAGTTACTGGAGAGGAGAGACCCAGTACTTC.

This chain links TRBV28 with TRBJ2-7; TRBD2 matches 7 bases. J gave up 6 bases and V 4 bases, and 12 bases lay outside the gene matches. Looked up from germline, CDR1 is MDHEN and CDR2 is SYDVKM. This CDR3 region has 15 residues. The CDR3 DNA reads as TGTGCCAGCAGTTCCCCGTCGGCGGGAGAGGGCGAGCAGTACTTC. Translated: CASSSPSAGEGEQYF.

This clone appeared a few times. The gene calls are TRBV25-1 and TRBJ1-2; D ambiguous. The CDR3 spans 13 residues. Germline-derived CDR1 and CDR2 are MGHDK and SYGVNS. Trimming pared 1 base from V and 2 bases from J, leaving 5 bases between. CDR3 amino acids: CASSEFGNYGYTF. DNA for the CDR3: TGTGCCAGCAGTGAATTCGGAAACTATGGCTACACCTTC.

The gene calls are TRBV6-5 and TRBJ2-1, with 12 bases that match TRBD1. The CDR3 is 15 amino acids. In germline, CDR1 is MNHEY, CDR2 SVGAGI. V trimming: 2 bases; J trimming: 10 bases; junction bases outside the gene matches: 6. CDR3: CASSYTGTGGGEQFF. CDR3 sequence (DNA): TGTGCCAGCAGTTACACCGGGACAGGGGGCGGGGAGCAGTTCTTC.

The V call is TRBV5-8, the J call TRBJ2-7; D is tentatively TRBD1 or TRBD2 (5 bases each). V lost 0 bases and J lost 2, with 12 bases in between. This CDR3 has 15 residues. The V gene's germline CDR1 is SGHTS and CDR2 YDEGEE. For the CDR3, the DNA is TGTGCCAGCAGCTTGGCCGGGACCGATACCTACGAGCAGTACTTC. It encodes CASSLAGTDTYEQYF.

This chain joins TRBV10-1 and TRBJ2-7; 7 positions agree with TRBD1. CDR3 length equals 12 residues. Per the germline V gene, CDR1 is WNHNN and CDR2 is SYGVQD (reference sequence). Losses at the gene ends were 6 bases for V and 2 bases for J; bases not matched to a gene: 1. CDR3: CASSGTAYEQYF. The CDR3 region has the DNA TGCGCCAGCAGCGGGACAGCCTACGAGCAGTACTTC.

The V gene is TRBV18, the J gene TRBJ1-4; D unresolved. V was trimmed by 3 bases and J by 8 bases, leaving 10 bases between them. The CDR3 is made up of 13 amino acids. The germline gives CDR1 KGHSH, CDR2 LQKENI. CDR3 DNA: TGTGCCAGCTCACCTGAGAATTGGGAAAAACTGTTTTTT. Translation: CASSPENWEKLFF. Looking up the rest from reference TRBV18 and TRBJ1-4 gives the full variable domain: NAGVMQNPRHLVRRRGQEARLRCSPMKGHSHVYWYRQLPEEGLKFMVYLQKENIIDESGMPKERFSAEFPKEGPSILRIQQVVRGDSAAYFCASSPENWEKLFFGSGTQLSVL.

The V call is TRBV27, the J call TRBJ1-5, with D hard to call. CDR1 and CDR2 from the germline V gene are MNHEY and SMNVEV (reference sequence). Trimming left V 2 bases short and J 6 bases short, with 8 bases between. CDR3 length: 13 residues. This chain's CDR3 is CASSLEPGQPQHF. In DNA form, the CDR3 reads TGTGCCAGCAGTTTAGAGCCGGGTCAGCCCCAGCATTTT.

This clone was seen just once. The chain links TRBV6-1 to TRBJ2-2; 12 nucleotides match TRBD2. CDR1 and CDR2 (germline): MNHNS, SASEGT. V shed 6 bases, J shed 7 bases, and the junction held 6 bases outside the gene matches. CDR3 size: 15 residues. This CDR3 reads CASRQTSGGLGELFF. DNA of the CDR3: TGTGCCAGCAGGCAGACTAGCGGGGGTCTCGGGGAGCTGTTTTTT.

This rearrangement joins TRBV10-2 to TRBJ2-2, with 7 positions matching TRBD2. V dropped 6 bases and J dropped 10; count of bases not matched to a gene: 14. Germline loops: CDR1 WSHSY, CDR2 SAAADI. This CDR3 spans 15 amino acids. CDR3 residues: CASRAGTLHVEELFF. The CDR3 DNA reads TGCGCCAGCAGAGCGGGGACCCTCCATGTTGAGGAGCTGTTTTTT.

The V and J genes are TRBV2 and TRBJ2-5, with D possibly matching TRBD2 (5 bases). CDR3 length: 14 residues. The V gene's germline CDR1 is SNHLY and CDR2 FYNNEI. V shed 5 bases and J shed 9 bases, with 19 bases lying between them. The DNA of the CDR3 is TGTGCCAGCAGTTATTTTACAGCAGTGGAGGCCCAGTACTTC. Residues: CASSYFTAVEAQYF.

This clone occurred once. The genes are TRBV5-4 and TRBJ1-2; D is unresolved. V was cut by 0 bases and J by 7 bases, with 13 bases left in between. Germline CDR1 and CDR2: SGHNT and YYREEE (reference sequence). The CDR3 totals 14 residues. CDR3 region: CASSLVRESSGYTF. The CDR3 bases are TGTGCCAGCAGCTTGGTAAGGGAGAGTAGTGGCTACACCTTC.

This clone was seen only once. J is TRBJ2-7 and V is TRBV7-2, with D possibly matching TRBD2 (5 bases). This CDR3 spans 16 amino acids. V lost 4 bases to trimming and J lost 1 base, with 17 bases between them. Germline V lookup: CDR1 SGHTA, CDR2 FQGNSA. The CDR3 is CASSYPRGWISYEQYF. The DNA for the CDR3 is TGTGCCAGCAGCTATCCCCGCGGGTGGATTTCCTACGAGCAGTACTTC.

The rearrangement uses TRBV4-2 and TRBJ2-2; possible D gene TRBD1, 6 bases. V dropped 1 base and J dropped 7 bases, with 10 bases sitting between them. The CDR3 has 14 amino acids. Germline V gene data show CDR1 as LGHNA and CDR2 as YNFKEQ. Here the CDR3 reads CASSQGTGIGELFF. CDR3 nucleotides: TGTGCCAGCAGCCAAGGTACAGGGATCGGGGAGCTGTTTTTT.

In its sample, this clone was seen a few times. Other DNA sequences in the sample encode the same CDR3. The chain joins TRBV2 to TRBJ2-5; no reliable D call. V was cut by 3 bases and J by 5 bases, with 4 bases left in between. The germline V gene has CDR1 SNHLY and CDR2 FYNNEI. The CDR3 covers 11 residues. CDR3 residues: CASSDWETQYF. In DNA, the CDR3 is TGTGCCAGCAGTGATTGGGAGACCCAGTACTTC.